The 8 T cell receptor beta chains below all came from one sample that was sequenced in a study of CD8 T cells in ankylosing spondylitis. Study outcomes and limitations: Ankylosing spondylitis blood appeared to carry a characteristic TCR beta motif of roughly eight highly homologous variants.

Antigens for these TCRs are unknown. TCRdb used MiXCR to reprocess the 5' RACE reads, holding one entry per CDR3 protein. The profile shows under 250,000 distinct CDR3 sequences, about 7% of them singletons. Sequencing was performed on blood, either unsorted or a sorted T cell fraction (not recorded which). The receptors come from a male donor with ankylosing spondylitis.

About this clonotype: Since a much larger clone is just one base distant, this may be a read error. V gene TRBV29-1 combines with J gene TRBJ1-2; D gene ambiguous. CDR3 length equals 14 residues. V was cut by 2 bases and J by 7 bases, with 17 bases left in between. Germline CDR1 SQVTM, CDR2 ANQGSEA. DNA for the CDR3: TGCAGCGTTGAAATGAAGGGCATGATCTTTGGCTACACCTTC. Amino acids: CSVEMKGMIFGYTF.

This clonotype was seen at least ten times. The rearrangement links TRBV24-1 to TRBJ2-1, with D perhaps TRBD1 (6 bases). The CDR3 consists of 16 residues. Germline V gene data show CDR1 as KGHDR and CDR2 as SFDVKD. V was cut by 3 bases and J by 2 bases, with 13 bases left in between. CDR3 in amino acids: CATSDQQGGPYNEQFF. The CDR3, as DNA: TGTGCCACCAGTGATCAACAGGGTGGCCCCTACAATGAGCAGTTCTTC.

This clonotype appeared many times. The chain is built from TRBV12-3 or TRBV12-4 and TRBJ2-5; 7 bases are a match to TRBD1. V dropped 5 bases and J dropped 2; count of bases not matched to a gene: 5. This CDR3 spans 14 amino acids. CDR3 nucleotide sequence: TGTGCCAGCAGTCCCTGGACAGGACAAGAGACCCAGTACTTC. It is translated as CASSPWTGQETQYF.

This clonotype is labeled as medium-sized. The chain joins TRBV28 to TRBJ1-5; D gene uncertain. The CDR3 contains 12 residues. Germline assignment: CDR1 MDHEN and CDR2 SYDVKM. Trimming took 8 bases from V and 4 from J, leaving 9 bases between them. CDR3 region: CASRADNQPQHF. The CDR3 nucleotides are TGTGCCAGCCGAGCAGATAATCAGCCCCAGCATTTT.

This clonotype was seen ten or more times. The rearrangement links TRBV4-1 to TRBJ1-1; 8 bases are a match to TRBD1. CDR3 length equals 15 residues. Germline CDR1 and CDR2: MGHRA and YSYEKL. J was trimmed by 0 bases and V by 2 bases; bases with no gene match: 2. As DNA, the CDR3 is TGCGCCAGCAGCCAATGGGACAGGATGAACACTGAAGCTTTCTTT. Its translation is CASSQWDRMNTEAFF.

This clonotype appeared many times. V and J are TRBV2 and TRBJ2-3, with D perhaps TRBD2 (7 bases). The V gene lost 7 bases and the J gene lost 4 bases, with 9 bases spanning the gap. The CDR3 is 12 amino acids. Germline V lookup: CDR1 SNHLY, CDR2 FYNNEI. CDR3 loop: CASKGGADTQYF. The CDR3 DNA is TGTGCCAGCAAAGGGGGGGCAGATACGCAGTATTTT. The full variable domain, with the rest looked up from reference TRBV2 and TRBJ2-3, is EPEVTQTPSHQVTQMGQEVILRCVPISNHLYFYWYRQILGQKVEFLVSFYNNEISEKSEIFDDQFSVERPDGSNFTLKIRSTKLEDSAMYFCASKGGADTQYFGPGTRLTVL.

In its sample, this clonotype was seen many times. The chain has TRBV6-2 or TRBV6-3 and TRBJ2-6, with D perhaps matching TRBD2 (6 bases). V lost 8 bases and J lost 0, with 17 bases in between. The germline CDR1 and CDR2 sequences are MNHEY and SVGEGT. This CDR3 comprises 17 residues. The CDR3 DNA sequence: TGTGCCAGCTCGGAGGGGAGTGCCCTCTCTGGGGCCAACGTCCTGACTTTC. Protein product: CASSEGSALSGANVLTF.

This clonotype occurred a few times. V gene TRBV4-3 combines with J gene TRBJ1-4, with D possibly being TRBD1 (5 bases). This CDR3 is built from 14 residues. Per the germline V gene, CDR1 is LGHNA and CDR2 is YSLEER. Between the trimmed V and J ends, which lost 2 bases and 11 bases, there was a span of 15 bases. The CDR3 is CASSQFPGMGKLFF. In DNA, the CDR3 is TGCGCCAGCAGCCAATTCCCAGGGATGGGCAAACTGTTTTTT.